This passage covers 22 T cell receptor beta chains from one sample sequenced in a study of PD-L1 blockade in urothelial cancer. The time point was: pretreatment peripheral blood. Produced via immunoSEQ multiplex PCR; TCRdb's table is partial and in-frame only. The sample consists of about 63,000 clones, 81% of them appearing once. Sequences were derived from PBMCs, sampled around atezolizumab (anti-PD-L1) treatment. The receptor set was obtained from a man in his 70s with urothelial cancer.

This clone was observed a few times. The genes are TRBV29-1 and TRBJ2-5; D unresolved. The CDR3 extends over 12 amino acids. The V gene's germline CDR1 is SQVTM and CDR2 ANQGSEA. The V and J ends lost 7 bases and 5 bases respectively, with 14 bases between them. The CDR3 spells CSGTGPGETQYF. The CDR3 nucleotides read TGCAGCGGCACTGGGCCAGGCGAGACCCAGTACTTC.

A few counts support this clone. The CDR3 coding sequence is TGTGCCAGCTCGGCAGGAAACTCCTATGGCTACACCTTC. Translated: CASSAGNSYGYTF. The chain employs TRBV18 and TRBJ1-2; unclear D gene. Looked up from germline, CDR1 is KGHSH and CDR2 is LQKENI. Trimming took off 6 bases at V and 4 bases at J, with 12 bases between the two ends. CDR3 length equals 13 residues. Full variable domain (rest looked up from reference TRBV18 and TRBJ1-2): NAGVMQNPRHLVRRRGQEARLRCSPMKGHSHVYWYRQLPEEGLKFMVYLQKENIIDESGMPKERFSAEFPKEGPSILRIQQVVRGDSAAYFCASSAGNSYGYTFGSGTRLTVV.

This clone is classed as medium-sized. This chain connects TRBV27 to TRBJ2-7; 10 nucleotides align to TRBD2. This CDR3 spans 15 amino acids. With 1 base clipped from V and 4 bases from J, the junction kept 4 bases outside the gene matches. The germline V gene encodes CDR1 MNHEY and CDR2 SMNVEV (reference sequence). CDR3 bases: TGTGCCAGCAGTTTATATAGCGGGAGGCATTACGAGCAGTACTTC. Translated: CASSLYSGRHYEQYF.

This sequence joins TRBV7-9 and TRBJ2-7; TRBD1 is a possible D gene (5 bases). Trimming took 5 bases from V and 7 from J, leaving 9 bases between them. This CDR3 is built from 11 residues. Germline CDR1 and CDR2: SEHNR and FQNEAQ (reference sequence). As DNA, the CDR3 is TGTGCCAGCAGCGGGCCAGGGGAGCAGTACTTC. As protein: CASSGPGEQYF.

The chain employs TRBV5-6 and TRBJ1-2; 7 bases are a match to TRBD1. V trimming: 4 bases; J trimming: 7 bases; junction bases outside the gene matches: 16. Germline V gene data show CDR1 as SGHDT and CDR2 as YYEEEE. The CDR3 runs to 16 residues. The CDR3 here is CASSPPTRQGGFGYTF. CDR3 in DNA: TGTGCCAGCAGCCCACCAACCCGACAGGGAGGCTTTGGCTACACCTTC. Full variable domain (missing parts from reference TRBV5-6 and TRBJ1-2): DAGVTQSPTHLIKTRGQQVTLRCSPKSGHDTVSWYQQALGQGPQFIFQYYEEEERQRGNFPDRFSGHQFPNYSSELNVNALLLGDSALYLCASSPPTRQGGFGYTFGSGTRLTVV.

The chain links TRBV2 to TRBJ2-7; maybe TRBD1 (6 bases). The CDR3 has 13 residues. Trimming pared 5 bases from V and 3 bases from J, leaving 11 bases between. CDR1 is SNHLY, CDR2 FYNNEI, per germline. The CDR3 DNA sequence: TGTGCCAGCAGTAATGGACAGCACTACGAGCAGTACTTC. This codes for CASSNGQHYEQYF.

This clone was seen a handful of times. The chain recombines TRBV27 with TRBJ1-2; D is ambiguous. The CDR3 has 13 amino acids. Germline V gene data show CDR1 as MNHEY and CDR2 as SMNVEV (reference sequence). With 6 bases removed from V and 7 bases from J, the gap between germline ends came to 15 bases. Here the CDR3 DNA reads TGTGCCAGCAGGACCTCGGGGAAGGGTGGCTACACCTTC. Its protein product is CASRTSGKGGYTF.

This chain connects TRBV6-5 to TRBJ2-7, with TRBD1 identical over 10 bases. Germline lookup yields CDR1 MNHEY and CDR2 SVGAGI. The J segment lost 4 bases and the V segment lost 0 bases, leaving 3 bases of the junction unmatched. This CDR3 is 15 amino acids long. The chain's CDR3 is CASSYSRDRGYEQYF. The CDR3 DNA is TGTGCCAGCAGTTACTCCCGGGACAGGGGTTACGAGCAGTACTTC.

The CDR3 here is CAISDPASGRGNTGELFF. For the CDR3, the DNA is TGTGCCATCAGTGACCCGGCTAGCGGGAGGGGGAACACCGGGGAGCTGTTTTTT. The V call is TRBV10-3, the J call TRBJ2-2, with TRBD2 matching over 12 bases. The CDR3 is 18 amino acids. After removal of 3 bases from V and 1 base from J, the junction contained 6 bases not matched to a gene. Germline lookup yields CDR1 ENHRY and CDR2 SYGVKD.

The CDR3 here is CASSESRGGYEQYF. The DNA of the CDR3 is TGCGCCAGCAGTGAGTCGCGGGGGGGGTACGAGCAGTACTTC. This chain joins TRBV10-1 and TRBJ2-7; TRBD2 matches at 9 bases. Trimming cost V 0 bases and J 4 bases; bases outside gene matches: 1. CDR3 length: 14 residues. Germline V gene sequence: CDR1 WNHNN, CDR2 SYGVQD (reference sequence).

This CDR3 is CASSQESRVFNQPQHF. The CDR3 DNA is TGCGCCAGCAGCCAAGAGAGCCGGGTCTTCAATCAGCCCCAGCATTTT. The J gene is TRBJ1-5, the V gene TRBV4-1; D not resolved. Trimming left V 0 bases short and J 3 bases short, with 12 bases between. CDR1 MGHRA and CDR2 YSYEKL come from the germline V gene. The CDR3 is made up of 16 amino acids.

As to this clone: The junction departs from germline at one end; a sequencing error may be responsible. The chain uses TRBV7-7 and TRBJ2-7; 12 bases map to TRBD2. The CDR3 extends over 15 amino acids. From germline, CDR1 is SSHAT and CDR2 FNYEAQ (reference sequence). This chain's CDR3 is CASSPRLAGVHEQYF. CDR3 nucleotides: TGTGCTAGCAGCCCCCGACTAGCGGGAGTCCACGAGCAGTACTTC.

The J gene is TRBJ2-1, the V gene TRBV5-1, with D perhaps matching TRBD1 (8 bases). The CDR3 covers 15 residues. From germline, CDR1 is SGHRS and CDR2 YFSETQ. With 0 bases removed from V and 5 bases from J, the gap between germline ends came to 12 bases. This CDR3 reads CASSLDRGGHNEQFF. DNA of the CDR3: TGCGCCAGCAGCTTGGACAGGGGGGGGCACAATGAGCAGTTCTTC. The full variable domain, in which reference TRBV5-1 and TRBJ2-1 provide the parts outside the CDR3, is KAGVTQTPRYLIKTRGQQVTLSCSPISGHRSVSWYQQTPGQGLQFLFEYFSETQRNKGNFPGRFSGRQFSNSRSEMNVSTLELGDSALYLCASSLDRGGHNEQFFGPGTRLTVL.

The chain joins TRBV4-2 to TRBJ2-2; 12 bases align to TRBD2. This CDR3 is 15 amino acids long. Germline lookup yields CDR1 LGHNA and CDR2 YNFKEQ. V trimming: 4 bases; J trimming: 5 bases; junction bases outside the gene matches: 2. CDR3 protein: CASSLGTSGTGELFF. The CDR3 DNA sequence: TGTGCCAGCAGCCTAGGGACTAGCGGGACCGGGGAGCTGTTTTTT.

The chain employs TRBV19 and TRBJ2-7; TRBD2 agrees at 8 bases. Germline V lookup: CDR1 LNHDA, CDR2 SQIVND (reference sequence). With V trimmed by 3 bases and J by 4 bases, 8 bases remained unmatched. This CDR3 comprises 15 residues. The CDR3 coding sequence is TGTGCCAGTAGTATCAAGCGGGAGAAGGGATACGAGCAGTACTTC. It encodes CASSIKREKGYEQYF.

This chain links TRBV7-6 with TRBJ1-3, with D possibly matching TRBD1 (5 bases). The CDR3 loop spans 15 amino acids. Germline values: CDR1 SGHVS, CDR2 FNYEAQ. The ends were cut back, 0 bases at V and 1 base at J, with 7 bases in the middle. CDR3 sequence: CASSLARGSGNTIYF. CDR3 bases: TGTGCCAGCAGCTTAGCAAGGGGATCTGGAAACACCATATATTTT.

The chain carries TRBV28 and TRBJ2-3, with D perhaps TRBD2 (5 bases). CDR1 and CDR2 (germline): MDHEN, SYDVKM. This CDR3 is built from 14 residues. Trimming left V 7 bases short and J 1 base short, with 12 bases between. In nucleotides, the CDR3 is TGTGCCAGCACCAGAGGGATCGGCACAGATACGCAGTATTTT. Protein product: CASTRGIGTDTQYF.

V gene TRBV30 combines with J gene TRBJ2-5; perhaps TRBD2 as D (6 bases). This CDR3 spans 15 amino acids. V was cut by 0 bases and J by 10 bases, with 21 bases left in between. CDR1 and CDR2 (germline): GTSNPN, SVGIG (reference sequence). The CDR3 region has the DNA TGTGCCTGGAGTGTACGTCGCGGGGCCGTCGGGGACCAGTACTTC. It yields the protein CAWSVRRGAVGDQYF. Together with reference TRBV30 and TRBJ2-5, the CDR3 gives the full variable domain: SQTIHQWPATLVQPVGSPLSLECTVEGTSNPNLYWYRQAAGRGLQLLFYSVGIGQISSEVPQNLSASRPQDRQFILSSKKLLLSDSGFYLCAWSVRRGAVGDQYFGPGTRLLVL.

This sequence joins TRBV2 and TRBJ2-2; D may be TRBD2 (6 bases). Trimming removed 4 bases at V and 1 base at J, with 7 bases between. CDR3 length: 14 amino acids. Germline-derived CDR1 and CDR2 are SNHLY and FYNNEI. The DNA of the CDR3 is TGTGCCAGCAGTGTTAGCGGGAACACCGGGGAGCTGTTTTTT. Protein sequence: CASSVSGNTGELFF.

CDR3 DNA sequence: TGTGCCAGCAGCTTAGATTGGACTCTGAGGGAGCTGTTTTTT. Its protein product is CASSLDWTLRELFF. This chain connects TRBV11-2 to TRBJ2-2, with a possible D match to TRBD2 (5 bases). Germline assignment: CDR1 SGHAT and CDR2 FQNNGV. This CDR3 comprises 14 residues. Deletions cut 0 bases from V and 9 bases from J, with 11 bases between.

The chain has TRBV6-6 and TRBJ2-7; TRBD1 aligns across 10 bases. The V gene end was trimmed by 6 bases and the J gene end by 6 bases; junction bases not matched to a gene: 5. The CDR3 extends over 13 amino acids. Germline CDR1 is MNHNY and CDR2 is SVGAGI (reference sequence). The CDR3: CASSPDRGREQYF. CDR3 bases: TGTGCCAGCAGCCCTGACAGGGGGCGCGAGCAGTACTTC.

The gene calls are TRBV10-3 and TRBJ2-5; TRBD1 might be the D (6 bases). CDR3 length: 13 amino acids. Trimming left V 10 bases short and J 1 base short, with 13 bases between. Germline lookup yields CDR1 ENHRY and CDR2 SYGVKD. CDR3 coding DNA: TGTGCCACCTCTAGGGACACCCAAGAGACCCAGTACTTC. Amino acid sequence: CATSRDTQETQYF.